Listed below are T cell receptor beta chains from one sample, sequenced in a study of blood T cell repertoires in COVID-19. TCRdb keeps only in-frame clones here, not all; method: immunoSEQ multiplex PCR. This table holds about 190,000 clones, roughly 80% found once. Input material: peripheral blood. These receptors all stem from a woman in her fifties or sixties with acute or convalescent COVID-19. Both conserved end residues are part of each CDR3. The D gene is left open where the match is weak. Only some rows state a clone size, as once, few, many or a class for expanded clones.

TRBV4-2	TRBJ1-1	NA	NA	TGTGCCAGCAGCCAAGCTAGCGAAACAACCAAGGCTGAAGCTTTCTTT	CASSQASETTKAEAFF
TRBV7-2	TRBJ2-1	NA	NA	TGTGCCAGCAGCTTATGGCGGCGGCAATGGGAGCAGTTCTTC	CASSLWRRQWEQFF
TRBV6-5	TRBJ2-1	NA	TRBD2	TGTGCCAGCAGTTACGCTAGCGGGGTCTCCTACAATGAGCAGTTCTTC	CASSYASGVSYNEQFF
TRBV29-1	TRBJ1-1	NA	NA	TGCAGCGCAACCGCAGGGCAGATGAACACTGAAGCTTTCTTT	CSATAGQMNTEAFF
TRBV27	TRBJ2-3	NA	NA	TGTGCCAGCAGTCCAGAGGCAGATACGCAGTATTTT	CASSPEADTQYF
TRBV15	TRBJ2-1	NA	TRBD2	TGTGCCACCAGCAGGGTTAGCGGGGGCCACTCCTACAATGAGCAGTTCTTC	CATSRVSGGHSYNEQFF
TRBV24-1	TRBJ2-5	NA	TRBD1	TGTGCCACCAGTGATTTATACCTCGAGACAGGGAGAGGAGAGACCCAGTACTTC	CATSDLYLETGRGETQYF
TRBV25-1	TRBJ2-2	NA	NA	TGTGCCAGCAGTTCGGACATGAACACCGGGGAGCTGTTTTTT	CASSSDMNTGELFF
TRBV19	TRBJ1-2	NA	TRBD1	TGTGCCAGTAGTATTGACGCCTCGACAGGGGGAACCTATGGCTACACCTTC	CASSIDASTGGTYGYTF
TRBV19	TRBJ1-4	once	TRBD1	TGTGCCAGTAGTGCGACAGGGTCAACTAATGAAAAACTGTTTTTT	CASSATGSTNEKLFF
TRBV6-2/TRBV6-3	TRBJ1-5	NA	NA	TGTGCCAGCAGTTACTGGGGAGGTGTGCAGCCCCAGCATTTT	CASSYWGGVQPQHF
TRBV30	TRBJ2-7	NA	NA	TGTGCCTGGAGTGTATATAACGGGATCGGCGAGCAGTACTTC	CAWSVYNGIGEQYF
TRBV6-2/TRBV6-3	TRBJ2-7	NA	NA	TGTGCCAGCAGTTACTCGACGAGAGGGAGCTACGAGCAGTACTTC	CASSYSTRGSYEQYF
TRBV6-5	TRBJ2-7	NA	TRBD2	TGTGCCAGCAGTTACGCGGGGGAGGGACTCTACGAGCAGTACTTC	CASSYAGEGLYEQYF
TRBV7-9	TRBJ1-2	NA	NA	TGTGCCAGCAGCTTAGGCGGCGCGGCGACCTATGGCTACACCTTC	CASSLGGAATYGYTF
TRBV14	TRBJ2-4	few	TRBD1	TGTGCCAGCAGCCAAGGCCGGGACAGGGGGCGCCGGGGCCACTTC	CASSQGRDRGRRGHF
TRBV18	TRBJ1-2	NA	TRBD1	TGTGCCAGCTCACCCACACAGGGGGCGGATGGAGATGGCTACACCTTC	CASSPTQGADGDGYTF
TRBV18	TRBJ2-7	NA	TRBD2	TGTGCCAGCTCACCGACTAGCGGGGCGACCTACGAGCAGTACTTC	CASSPTSGATYEQYF
TRBV2	TRBJ2-2	NA	TRBD1	TGTGCCAGCAGTACCAAGGGGGCGCGGTCCACCGGGGAGCTGTTTTTT	CASSTKGARSTGELFF
TRBV2	TRBJ1-1	few	NA	TGTGCCAGCAGTGATGACAGTGAAGCTTTCTTT	CASSDDSEAFF
TRBV6-5	TRBJ1-4	few	NA	TGTGCCAGCAGGTCGACAGGAAGGACGAATGAAAAACTGTTTTTT	CASRSTGRTNEKLFF
TRBV2	TRBJ2-2	NA	NA	TGTGCCAGCAGTGCTGGGCCGAACACCGGGGAGCTGTTTTTT	CASSAGPNTGELFF
TRBV27	TRBJ2-7	NA	TRBD2	TGTGCCAGCAGTTCCTGGGGGGGCTACGAGCAGTACTTC	CASSSWGGYEQYF
TRBV4-1	TRBJ1-2	NA	NA	TGCGCCAGCAGCCAAGATGCAGGGATCTATGGCTACACCTTC	CASSQDAGIYGYTF
TRBV2	TRBJ2-3	NA	TRBD1	TGTGCCAGCAGTGGCGGCCGAGGGGGCTTACCAGATACGCAGTATTTT	CASSGGRGGLPDTQYF
TRBV9	TRBJ2-1	NA	NA	TGTGCCAGCAGCGCAACAGGTGCCTACAATGAGCAGTTCTTC	CASSATGAYNEQFF
TRBV24-1	TRBJ2-5	NA	TRBD2	TGTGCCACCAGTGACTGGGGACTAGCGGGAGGCGGAAAGACCCAGTACTTC	CATSDWGLAGGGKTQYF
TRBV14	TRBJ1-2	NA	NA	TGTGCCAGCAGCCAACGCCGCGTAGATGGCTACACCTTC	CASSQRRVDGYTF
TRBV27	TRBJ2-1	NA	NA	TGTGCCAGCAGTTTAGTAGGAGGCGTTAATGAGCAGTTCTTC	CASSLVGGVNEQFF
TRBV5-5	TRBJ2-1	NA	TRBD2	TGTGCCAGCAGCTCTCGGCATAGCGGGCCTTTCTACAATGAGCAGTTCTTC	CASSSRHSGPFYNEQFF
TRBV7-2	TRBJ2-2	NA	TRBD2	TGTGCCAGCAGCTCCCGGACTAGCGGGAGGATCCTAATCACCGGGGAGCTGTTTTTT	CASSSRTSGRILITGELFF
TRBV1	TRBJ2-1	once	NA	TGCACCAGCAGCCAAGATCCCGGGTGTGAGCAGTTCTTC	CTSSQDPGCEQFF
TRBV30	TRBJ1-5	NA	NA	TGTGCCTGGAGTGAGAGGGAGGATCAGCCCCAGCATTTT	CAWSEREDQPQHF
TRBV4-3	TRBJ2-3	NA	NA	TGCGCCAGCAGCCAAGACAGGGGAGCTACGCAGTATTTT	CASSQDRGATQYF
TRBV28	TRBJ1-5	NA	NA	TGTGCCAGCAGCTTCTGGGGCAGGCCGAATCAGCCCCAGCATTTT	CASSFWGRPNQPQHF
TRBV6-4	TRBJ1-2	once	NA	TGTGCCAGCAGTGTTCTAGGGGCTAACTATGGCTACACCTTC	CASSVLGANYGYTF
TRBV28	TRBJ2-7	NA	TRBD1	TGTGCCAGCATCCCGGGACAGGGGGGCTACGAGCAGTACTTC	CASIPGQGGYEQYF
TRBV6-6	TRBJ1-1	few	NA	TGTGCCAGCGGGACGCGGGAACACACTGAAGCTTTCTTT	CASGTREHTEAFF
TRBV7-6	TRBJ1-2	NA	TRBD1	TGTGCCAGCAGCCAGGACAGGGGATCTAACTATGGCTACACCTTC	CASSQDRGSNYGYTF
TRBV19	TRBJ2-6	NA	TRBD1	TGTGCCAGTAGCCCACAGGGGGCGGCTGGGGCCAACGTCCTGACTTTC	CASSPQGAAGANVLTF
TRBV19	TRBJ2-7	NA	NA	TGTGCCAGTAGTATAGTTGCCGGCAGGGGATACGAGCAGTACTTC	CASSIVAGRGYEQYF
TRBV7-6	TRBJ2-7	NA	TRBD2	TGTGCCAGCAGCTTAGTCCCTAGCGGGGCCCTATCCTACGAGCAGTACTTC	CASSLVPSGALSYEQYF
TRBV18	TRBJ1-1	NA	NA	TGTGCCAGCTCACCGACACTTCAACAAAACACTGAAGCTTTCTTT	CASSPTLQQNTEAFF
TRBV12-5	TRBJ1-1	NA	TRBD1	TGTGCTAGTGTCCGACAGGGCTACACTGAAGCTTTCTTT	CASVRQGYTEAFF
TRBV24-1	TRBJ2-2	NA	NA	TGTGCCACCAGTGATTTGACCAGGGATTCCGGGGAGCTGTTTTTT	CATSDLTRDSGELFF